The sequence of this T cell receptor beta chain was determined in a study of OX40 agonist ivuxolimab in advanced cancers. Turning to the overall study: Ivuxolimab was a fully human IgG2 agonistic monoclonal antibody targeting the costimulatory receptor OX40 (CD134). Three dose-escalation patients achieved partial responses, one with hepatocellular carcinoma and two with cutaneous melanoma. Prior anti-PD-1, anti-PD-L1 or anti-CTLA-4 therapy was permitted, and roughly two fifths of dose-escalation patients had received checkpoint inhibitors. Among the approximately 54 dose-escalation patients, about 20 had hepatocellular carcinoma, 15 or so melanoma, 9 renal cell carcinoma and 9 head and neck cancer. The paper reports the monotherapy dose-escalation portion (N of about 50 patients) of the phase I ivuxolimab trial. Intravenous ivuxolimab was administered to patients every 2 weeks at six dose levels: 0.01, 0.1, 0.3, 1.5, 3 and 10 mg/kg. Peripheral TCRbeta sequencing was intended to test whether TCR sequence diversity was altered and clonal T-cell expansion was caused by ivuxolimab. A male proportion of roughly 80% and a mean age of about 60 years, ranging from roughly 20 to 80, were recorded for the dose-escalation cohort.

Patients with a history of autoimmune disease or receiving systemic immunosuppression were excluded from the trial. Peripheral blood for TCR sequencing was collected from all dose cohorts at baseline, on cycle 4 day 1, and on cycle 7 day 1. Samples came from an open-label, multicenter, first-in-human phase I dose-escalation trial of ivuxolimab. The trial enrolled adults with locally advanced or metastatic head and neck squamous cell, hepatocellular, melanoma or renal cell carcinoma. Before TCR sequencing, CD4+ T cells and CD8+ T cells from peripheral blood were sorted into separate populations. Genomic DNA was extracted from sorted cells for sequencing of the TCRbeta CDR3 region. TCRbeta CDR3 regions were sequenced using the immunoSEQ Assay. TCRdb took over this immuneACCESS table, retaining in-frame rearrangements with V and J assigned. Such tables are incomplete; in checked studies, under half of the missing clones stem from an unresolved V gene, and the remainder is unexplained. The sample includes tens of thousands of clones, with 83% observed a single time. 0.7% of the sample belongs to the ten largest clones.

Looking up the germline V gene yields CDR1 MNHEY and CDR2 SVGAGI. Trimming removed 2 bases from V and 8 bases from J, leaving 13 bases between the germline ends. Measured from the cysteine to the phenylalanine, the CDR3 is 14 residues long. Only the CDR3 portion is preserved as DNA: 42 bases, with reading frame beginning at the first base. In its sample, this clone was seen once. Its antigen is unknown. No much larger clone is present one base from it, and per-base qualities are unavailable. Points the paper makes about the study in general: The antigen specificity of the peripheral T cells that underwent clonal expansion was not determined. In the 0.1-3.0 mg/kg groups, partial responders had among the lowest normalized peripheral clonal expansion, particularly in CD8+ T cells. At doses of 0.1 to 3.0 mg/kg, clonal expansion of both CD4+ and CD8+ T cells in blood was seen between baseline and week 6. Low levels of normalized T-cell clonal expansion were also seen in some nonresponding patients. On average, CD8+ T cells showed more expanded clones than CD4+ T cells after ivuxolimab.

Source: CD4+ or CD8+ T cells sorted from blood, taken in a trial of the OX40 agonist ivuxolimab. The sequence joins TRBV6-5 to TRBJ2-1; no D gene is confidently identified. This receptor was taken from an adult with an advanced solid tumor such as melanoma, head and neck, liver or kidney cancer. The nucleotide sequence is TGTGCCAGCAGTTACGGTATCGGTTACGATGAGCAGTTCTTC. The translation is CASSYGIGYDEQFF.